These 24 T cell receptor beta chains originate from one sample sequenced in a study of tumor and adjacent non-tumor tissue in lung cancer listed by TCRdb under 2018. Libraries were built with multiplex PCR. TCRdb names Illumina HiSeq 2500 as the instrument used. TCRbeta libraries were built by three rounds of nested PCR using primers (Table S4), following protocols modified from ARM-PCR. TCRdb ran its own pipeline on the public reads, namely fastp trimming at Q25 and MiXCR clone calling, and kept in-frame beta chains. Each CDR3 protein appears once, grouped with its most common genes and DNA. This sample holds 85,000 or so distinct CDR3 sequences; roughly 77% were observed only once. Less than 25% of the sample is in the top ten clones. Bulk unsorted tissue served as the source for RNA extraction, and RNA quality was assessed using a NanoDrop ND-1000 and an Agilent 2100. For the normal lung samples, distant non-tumor tissue was collected more than 3 cm away from the tumor edge.

Sequencing was performed on distant non-tumor lung tissue. The receptors here all came from a woman in her forties or fifties with non-small cell lung cancer.

Of note for this clonotype: One end of the junction fails to match germline, which may point to a read error. The rearrangement uses TRBV11-2 and TRBJ2-7; TRBD1 aligns across 9 bases. There are 15 residues in the CDR3. Germline V gives CDR1 SGHAT, CDR2 FQNNGV. CDR3 sequence: CASRTGTGRTYELYF. The CDR3, as DNA: TGTGCCAGCAGGACAGGGACAGGGCGCACCTACGAGCTGTACTTC.

This clonotype has a single count. At one end the junction does not follow the germline gene, possibly because of a read error. The chain employs TRBV11-3 and TRBJ1-1, with 8 bases fitting TRBD1. CDR3 length: 14 amino acids. Germline V gene lookup returns CDR1 SGHNT and CDR2 YENEEA. CDR3 nucleotides: TGTGCCAGCAGGCAGACAGGGGTGAACACTGAGGCTTTCTTT. The encoded protein is CASRQTGVNTEAFF.

In its sample, this clonotype was seen many times. The chain joins TRBV20-1 to TRBJ2-2; 12 bases line up with TRBD2. Per germline, CDR1 DFQATT and CDR2 SNEGSKA (reference sequence). Unmatched junction bases numbered 5, after V lost 2 bases and J lost 4 bases. The length of the CDR3 is 16 residues. The CDR3 here is CSARPSGRGGTGELFF. The CDR3 DNA reads TGCAGTGCTAGACCTAGCGGGAGGGGTGGCACCGGGGAGCTGTTTTTT.

This rearrangement joins TRBV11-2 to TRBJ1-5; D might be TRBD1 (5 bases). Germline V lookup: CDR1 SGHAT, CDR2 FQNNGV. Between the trimmed V and J ends, which lost 0 bases and 12 bases, there was a span of 12 bases. The CDR3 sequence is 13 residues long. In DNA form, the CDR3 reads TGTGCCAGCAGCTTAGAGAGCGGGGGAGTCCAGCATTTT. Translating it yields CASSLESGGVQHF. The full variable domain, rest sourced from reference TRBV11-2 and TRBJ1-5, is EAGVAQSPRYKIIEKRQSVAFWCNPISGHATLYWYQQILGQGPKLLIQFQNNGVVDDSQLPKDRFSAERLKGVDSTLKIQPAKLEDSAVYLCASSLESGGVQHFGDGTRLSIL.

Note on this clonotype: One base away lies a much larger clone, so this may be a sequencing read error. The V and J genes are TRBV30 and TRBJ2-5; D call uncertain. Germline V gene data show CDR1 as GTSNPN and CDR2 as SVGIG (reference sequence). Trimming removed 4 bases from V and 4 bases from J, with 16 bases in between. CDR3 length: 14 amino acids. This CDR3 reads CAWTPVVVGETQYF. The CDR3 DNA follows: TGTGCCTGGACCCCGGTCGTAGTGGGAGAGACCCAGTACTTC.

Of note for this clonotype: Since a much larger clone is just one base distant, this may be a read error. V usage is TRBV20-1 and J usage is TRBJ2-1; 8 bases match TRBD2. CDR1 is DFQATT, CDR2 SNEGSKA, per germline (reference sequence). This CDR3 region has 14 residues. CDR3 amino acids: CSAEGLAFYDEQFF. The CDR3 DNA is TGCAGTGCGGAAGGACTAGCCTTCTACGATGAGCAGTTCTTC.

This clonotype was seen a single time. The chain employs TRBV6-2 or TRBV6-3 and TRBJ2-2; a weak D match, TRBD2 (6 bases). This CDR3 contains 15 residues. V was cut by 6 bases and J by 11 bases, with 22 bases left in between. Germline V gene lookup returns CDR1 MNHEY and CDR2 SVGEGT. CDR3 in amino acids: CASRPLLASVGELFF. The DNA of the CDR3 is TGTGCCAGCAGGCCCCTACTAGCCTCCGTCGGTGAGCTGTTTTTT.

In regard to this clonotype: One junction end disagrees with the germline gene, perhaps due to a read error. V and J are TRBV4-2 and TRBJ1-5; D unresolved. The CDR3 length is 15 residues. CDR1 is LGHNA, CDR2 YNFKEQ, per germline. The CDR3 reads CANSKDLTSNQPQHF. The CDR3, as DNA: TGTGCCAACAGCAAAGACCTGACTAGCAATCAGCCCCAGCATTTT.

Notes on this clonotype: This CDR3 is missing its conserved last phenylalanine or tryptophan, likely due to a read error. This chain links TRBV5-1 with TRBJ2-7, with 10 nucleotides matching TRBD2. The V gene's germline CDR1 is SGHRS and CDR2 YFSETQ. CDR3 length: 15 amino acids. J lost 2 bases, V lost 3 bases, and 5 bases had no gene match. CDR3 bases: TGCGCCAGCAGCTACAGACTAGCGGGTACCTACGAGCAGTACATC. Translating it yields CASSYRLAGTYEQYI.

With respect to this clonotype: This likely comes from a read error, as the CDR3 has no conserved phenylalanine or tryptophan at its end. The rearrangement uses TRBV6-1 and TRBJ1-1, with D possibly being TRBD1 (5 bases). The CDR3 loop spans 12 amino acids. Germline assignment: CDR1 MNHNS and CDR2 SASEGT. CDR3 in amino acids: CASSGVDTKAFS. The CDR3 nucleotides are TGTGCCAGCAGTGGGGTGGACACTAAAGCTTTCTCT.

This clonotype has a count of ten or more. The chain uses TRBV6-6 and TRBJ2-3; 9 bases line up with TRBD2. Germline CDR1 reads MNHNY; CDR2 reads SVGAGI (reference sequence). This CDR3 comprises 15 residues. Trimming cost V 8 bases and J 6 bases; bases outside gene matches: 12. CDR3 nucleotides: TGTGCCAGCGGCAGGGGGGTAGCGGGAGTGGATACGCAGTATTTT. Translating it yields CASGRGVAGVDTQYF.

Remarks on this clonotype: Its ends do not fully match the called genes, so a read error is possible. The CDR3 sequence: CVSSLGTSGSSYNEQFF. The DNA of the CDR3 is TGTGTCAGCAGCTTGGGGACTAGTGGGAGTTCCTACAATGAGCAGTTCTTC. J is TRBJ2-1 and V is TRBV11-2; 8 nucleotides line up with TRBD2. The CDR3 loop spans 17 amino acids. In germline, CDR1 is SGHAT, CDR2 FQNNGV.

In regard to this clonotype: One junction end disagrees with the germline gene, perhaps due to a read error. The chain recombines TRBV14 with TRBJ2-1; 9 bases agree with TRBD2. The CDR3 runs 14 residues. CDR1 is SGHDN, CDR2 FVKESK, per germline. In nucleotides, the CDR3 is TGTGCTAGCAGCCAAGAACAACGAGCGGGGGGGCAGTTCTTC. The encoded protein is CASSQEQRAGGQFF.

This clonotype was picked up many times. This likely comes from a read error, as the CDR3 has no conserved phenylalanine or tryptophan at its end. This rearrangement joins TRBV6-6 to TRBJ1-3; 8 nucleotides match TRBD1. V lost 7 bases and J lost 3; bases outside the gene matches: 2. The CDR3 spans 13 residues. The germline V gene encodes CDR1 MNHNY and CDR2 SVGAGI (reference sequence). CDR3 region: CASTGGGGNTIYL. The CDR3 DNA sequence: TGTGCCAGCACAGGGGGCGGTGGAAACACCATATATCTT.

Points on this clonotype: This likely comes from a read error, as the CDR3 has no conserved phenylalanine or tryptophan at its end. The chain joins TRBV4-2 to TRBJ2-1; D is possibly TRBD1 (5 bases). This CDR3 has 17 amino acids. CDR1 and CDR2 from the germline V gene are LGHNA and YNFKEQ. The CDR3 sequence: CDSTLKGLSSSYNKQFC. The CDR3 nucleotides are TGTGACAGCACCTTAAAGGGGCTGTCGAGCTCCTACAATAAGCAGTTCTGC.

Note on this clonotype: This may be a read error: a much more frequent sequence differs by one nucleotide. The gene calls are TRBV30 and TRBJ1-2; D is undetermined. Deletions cut 4 bases from V and 9 bases from J, with 18 bases between. CDR1 is GTSNPN, CDR2 SVGIG, per germline (reference sequence). The CDR3 runs to 13 residues. The CDR3 spells CAWTIDSRSRYTF. For the CDR3, the DNA is TGTGCCTGGACCATTGACTCGCGGTCCCGCTACACCTTC.

On this clonotype itself: Its ends do not fully match the called genes, so a read error is possible. This chain connects TRBV5-1 to TRBJ2-2, with a possible D match to TRBD1 (5 bases). The CDR3 sequence is 14 residues long. The germline gives CDR1 SGHRS, CDR2 YFSETQ. CDR3 nucleotides: TGCGCCGGCAGCTCTCAGGGTACCACCGCGGAGCTGTTTTTT. Translated: CAGSSQGTTAELFF.

On this clonotype: One base away lies a much larger clone, so this may be a sequencing read error. No conserved phenylalanine or tryptophan is present at the end of the CDR3, so a read error is the likely explanation. The gene calls are TRBV20-1 and TRBJ2-3; 12 nucleotides match TRBD2. V lost 2 bases to trimming and J lost 3 bases; unmatched junction nucleotides: 9. This CDR3 comprises 17 residues. Germline V gene sequence: CDR1 DFQATT, CDR2 SNEGSKA (reference sequence). CDR3 sequence: CSARFPSSGRVTDTQYL. CDR3 DNA: TGCAGTGCTAGATTCCCTTCTAGCGGGAGGGTTACAGATACGCAGTATCTT.

Regarding this clonotype: At one boundary the junction diverges from the germline segment, which might be a read error. This chain links TRBV6-1 with TRBJ2-1, with D hard to call. Germline CDR1 reads MNHNS; CDR2 reads SASEGT. The length of the CDR3 is 14 residues. The CDR3: CASSRHHPYNKHFF. Here the CDR3 DNA reads TGTGCCAGCAGTAGGCACCACCCTTACAATAAGCATTTCTTC.

In regard to this clonotype: At one end the junction does not follow the germline gene, possibly because of a read error. The chain couples TRBV6-2 or TRBV6-3 to TRBJ1-2; 7 positions match TRBD1. This CDR3 region has 15 residues. The germline gives CDR1 MNHEY, CDR2 SVGEGT. DNA for the CDR3: TGTCCCAGCAGGGACAGTGGGCGCAACGCCTATGGCTACACCTTC. Amino acid sequence: CPSRDSGRNAYGYTF.

This clonotype was seen a single time. Compared with germline, one end of the junction differs, possibly owing to a read error. The rearrangement uses TRBV20-1 and TRBJ2-1, with TRBD2 matching over 9 bases. The CDR3 is made up of 15 amino acids. Germline CDR1 reads DFQATT; CDR2 reads SNEGSKA (reference sequence). The DNA of the CDR3 is TGCAGTGCCACCCGGGCGGGAGGGCCGATGGATGAGCTGTTCTTC. It codes for CSATRAGGPMDELFF.

V and J are TRBV20-1 and TRBJ2-1; the match to TRBD2 covers 7 bases. The CDR3 runs 14 residues. Germline V lookup: CDR1 DFQATT, CDR2 SNEGSKA (reference sequence). With 6 bases clipped from V and 3 bases from J, the junction kept 8 bases outside the gene matches. CDR3 coding DNA: TGCAGTGCGGAACGACTAGCCTTCTACAATGAGCAGTTCTTC. Protein product: CSAERLAFYNEQFF.

The count of this clonotype is one. A much more abundant neighbour one base away suggests this may be a read error. CDR3 coding DNA: TGTGCCTGGAGCACAGGGGTAGTCCCTGAAGCTTTCTTT. Its translation is CAWSTGVVPEAFF. The chain combines TRBV30 with TRBJ1-1; 7 bases align to TRBD1. This CDR3 has 13 residues. CDR1 GTSNPN and CDR2 SVGIG come from the germline V gene (reference sequence). Trimming took 3 bases from V and 6 from J; bases not matched to a gene: 7.

This clonotype came up many times. The V call is TRBV28, the J call TRBJ2-3; tentative D call: TRBD2 (5 bases). In germline, CDR1 is MDHEN, CDR2 SYDVKM. V gave up 2 bases and J gave up 0 bases, with 12 bases separating them. The CDR3 has 16 amino acids. CDR3: CASSLEGTPSTDTQYF. DNA of the CDR3: TGTGCCAGCAGTTTAGAGGGCACCCCTAGCACAGATACGCAGTATTTT.